This entry lists 2 T cell receptor beta chains sequenced from one sample in a study of tumor-infiltrating lymphocytes in localized non-small cell lung cancer. Sequencing used immunoSEQ multiplex PCR; TCRdb keeps in-frame clones, though not all of them. The sample consists of tens of thousands of clones, approximately 64% of them appearing once. The sample was lung tumor tissue. Every receptor here comes from a human donor with non-small cell lung cancer.

J is TRBJ1-2 and V is TRBV18, with D tentatively TRBD1 (5 bases). V lost 3 bases and J 7 bases, leaving 12 bases between the germline ends. This CDR3 has 13 amino acids. Germline V gene lookup returns CDR1 KGHSH and CDR2 LQKENI. The CDR3 loop reads CASSPGRDVGYTF. CDR3 coding DNA: TGTGCCAGCTCACCGGGACGCGACGTTGGCTACACCTTC. The full variable domain, rest sourced from reference TRBV18 and TRBJ1-2, is NAGVMQNPRHLVRRRGQEARLRCSPMKGHSHVYWYRQLPEEGLKFMVYLQKENIIDESGMPKERFSAEFPKEGPSILRIQQVVRGDSAAYFCASSPGRDVGYTFGSGTRLTVV.

In regard to this clone: A read error may produce the germline difference seen at one junction end. The chain uses TRBV7-3 and TRBJ2-3; D perhaps matches TRBD2 (5 bases). CDR3 length: 13 residues. Germline V gene lookup returns CDR1 SGHTA and CDR2 FQGTGA. The CDR3 DNA sequence: TGTGCCAGCAGCCTAACGTCCGCGGGTACGCAGTATTTT. It is translated as CASSLTSAGTQYF.